Listed below are T cell receptor beta chains from one sample, sequenced in a study of T cell responses to AZD1222 COVID-19 vaccine. Sequencing was performed with immunoSEQ multiplex PCR; in TCRdb, only in-frame clones are kept and a portion is missing. The sample carries about 62,000 clones, approximately 90% recorded once. This sample comprised peripheral blood, obtained on day 0 of AZD1222 vaccination. These TCRs come from an adult in good health. The conserved cysteine and the conserved F or W are not part of the CDR3 here. The listing skips clone size in some rows; elsewhere it reads once, few, many or a size class.

>.|TRBJ2-1|TRBV19
ASNRGGGPYNEQF
>.|TRBJ2-5|TRBV5-4
ASSLQGETQY
>.|TRBJ1-1|TRBV7-8
ASSPNIGARDTEAF
>.|TRBJ1-1|TRBV3-1/TRBV3-2
ASSQVYQNTEAF
>.|TRBJ1-1|TRBV19
ASSIGQATEAF
>.|TRBJ1-2|TRBV6-5
ASTLSGRGYT
>.|TRBJ2-5|TRBV12-3/TRBV12-4
ASSLGETQY
>.|TRBJ2-1|TRBV6-5
ASRIAGYNEQF
>.|TRBJ1-2|TRBV27
ASSFQQAPSMGYT
>.|TRBJ2-3|TRBV6-2/TRBV6-3
ASSLRGSLTDTQY
>.|TRBJ1-4|TRBV7-6
ASSLERWGGEKLF
>.|TRBJ2-2|TRBV7-6
ASSQTGDAGELF
>.|TRBJ1-1|TRBV18
ASSPEGVGTEAF
>few|TRBJ2-2|TRBV5-1
ASSLGLAGADGELF
>.|TRBJ1-6|TRBV7-9
ASSTVGTDSPLH
>once|TRBJ1-6|TRBV5-6
ASSSWGNSPLH
>few|TRBJ1-2|TRBV6-5
ASSRDRGHYGYT
>.|TRBJ1-1|TRBV5-6
ASSLGTGGWFTEAF
>.|TRBJ2-3|TRBV3-1/TRBV3-2
ASSQGWGGFTDTQY
>.|TRBJ1-2|TRBV4-2
ASSREGNYGYT
>.|TRBJ2-5|TRBV18
ASSDQETQY
>.|TRBJ2-1|TRBV6-5
ASSPGQGNYNEQF
>.|TRBJ2-3|TRBV15
ATSRARRSGTDTQY
>.|TRBJ1-2|TRBV6-6
ASIERGVGYGYT
>.|TRBJ2-3|TRBV7-7
ASSPGLGSTDTQY
>.|TRBJ1-4|TRBV11-2
ASSLGTALNEKLF
>.|TRBJ2-7|TRBV30
AWSVLGPMEQY
>.|TRBJ2-3|TRBV6-6
ASRLTSGGGTDTQY
>.|TRBJ1-4|TRBV19
ASSIPAGGPNEKLF
>few|TRBJ1-2|TRBV6-4
ASRGTGGYT
>.|TRBJ1-1|TRBV5-1
ASSTQGQGGTEAF
>.|TRBJ1-1|TRBV12-5
ASGLATATEAF
>.|TRBJ1-4|TRBV5-5
ASSSGTGGEKLF
>.|TRBJ1-4|TRBV2
ASSVLGAREKLF
>.|TRBJ2-5|TRBV10-1
ASSDQVAKTQY
>.|TRBJ2-2|TRBV7-3
ASSSGPSSTGELF
>once|TRBJ1-1|TRBV29-1
SAGQGYTEAF
>.|TRBJ1-3|TRBV7-9
ASSSDRGNTIY
>.|TRBJ2-5|TRBV6-1
ASSEGRASGGAEETQY
>.|TRBJ1-6|TRBV6-2/TRBV6-3
ASSPGQPYNSPLH
>.|TRBJ1-5|TRBV10-1
ASSERADQPQH
>.|TRBJ1-5|TRBV10-3
ASRQGDQPQH
>few|TRBJ1-6|TRBV5-1
ASSLGGNRHNSPLH
>.|TRBJ2-5|TRBV5-8
ASSLTEQETQY
>.|TRBJ1-6|TRBV30
AWSVARTSPLH
>once|TRBJ1-1|TRBV5-1
ASSLTGDVAEAF
>.|TRBJ1-6|TRBV6-5
ASRGTERGISPLH
>.|TRBJ1-1|TRBV10-2
ASSELEGLRTEAF
>.|TRBJ1-6|TRBV3-1/TRBV3-2
ASNQGTGGNSPLH
>.|TRBJ1-3|TRBV5-4
ASSPGQNSGNTIY
>once|TRBJ1-4|TRBV7-8
ASSSRDRDEKLF
>.|TRBJ1-1|TRBV6-5
ASSYYDERGAF
>.|TRBJ1-2|TRBV6-1
ASSEALLWASGVYGYT
>.|TRBJ2-7|TRBV5-5
ASSQRSYEQY
>.|TRBJ1-1|TRBV4-1
ASSQVGPENTEAF
>.|TRBJ2-1|TRBV7-9
ANSDNAGLNEQF
>.|TRBJ1-6|TRBV9
ASSALVGRNSPLH
>.|TRBJ2-6|TRBV4-1
ASSQPRSTGANVLT
>.|TRBJ1-1|TRBV3-1/TRBV3-2
ASSYTAGRNTEAF
>.|TRBJ1-6|TRBV6-5
ASSEGDSPLH